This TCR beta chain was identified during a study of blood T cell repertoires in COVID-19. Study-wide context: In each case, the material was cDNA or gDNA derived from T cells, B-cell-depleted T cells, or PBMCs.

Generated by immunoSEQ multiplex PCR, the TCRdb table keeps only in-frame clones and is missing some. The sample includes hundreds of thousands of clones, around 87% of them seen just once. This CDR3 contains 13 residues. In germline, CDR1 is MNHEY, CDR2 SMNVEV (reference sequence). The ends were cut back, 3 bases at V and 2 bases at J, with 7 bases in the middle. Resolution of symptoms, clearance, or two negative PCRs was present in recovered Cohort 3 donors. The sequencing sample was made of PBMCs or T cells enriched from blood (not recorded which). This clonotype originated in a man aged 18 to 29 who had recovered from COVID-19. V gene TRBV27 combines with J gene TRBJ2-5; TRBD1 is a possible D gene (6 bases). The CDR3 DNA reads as TGTGCCAGCAGTTTCAGGGGTCAAGAGACCCAGTACTTC. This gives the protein CASSFRGQETQYF.